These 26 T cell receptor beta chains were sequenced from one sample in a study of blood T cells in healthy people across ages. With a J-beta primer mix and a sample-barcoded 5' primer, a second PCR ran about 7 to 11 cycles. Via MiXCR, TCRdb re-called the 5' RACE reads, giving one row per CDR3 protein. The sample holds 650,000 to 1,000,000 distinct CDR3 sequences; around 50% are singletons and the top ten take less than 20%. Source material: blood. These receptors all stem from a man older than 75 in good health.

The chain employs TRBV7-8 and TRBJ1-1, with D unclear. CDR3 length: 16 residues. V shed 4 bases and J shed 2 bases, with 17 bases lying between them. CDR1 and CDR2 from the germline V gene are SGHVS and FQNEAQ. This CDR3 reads CASSSPTGRINTEAFF. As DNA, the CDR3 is TGTGCCAGCAGCTCTCCCACGGGCAGGATAAACACTGAAGCTTTCTTT.

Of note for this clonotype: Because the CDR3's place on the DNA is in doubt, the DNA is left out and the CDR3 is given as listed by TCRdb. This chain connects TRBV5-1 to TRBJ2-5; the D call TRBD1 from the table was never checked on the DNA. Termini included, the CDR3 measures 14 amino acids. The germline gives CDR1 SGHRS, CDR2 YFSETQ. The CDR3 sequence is CASSFGEGQETQYF.

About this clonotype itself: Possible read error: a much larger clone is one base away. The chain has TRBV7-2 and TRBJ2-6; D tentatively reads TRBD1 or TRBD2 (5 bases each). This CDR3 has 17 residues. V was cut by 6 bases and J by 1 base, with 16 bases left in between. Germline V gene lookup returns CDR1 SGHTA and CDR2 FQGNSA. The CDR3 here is CASSGTVQGSGANVLTF. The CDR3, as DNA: TGTGCCAGCAGTGGGACGGTCCAAGGGTCTGGGGCCAACGTCCTGACTTTC.

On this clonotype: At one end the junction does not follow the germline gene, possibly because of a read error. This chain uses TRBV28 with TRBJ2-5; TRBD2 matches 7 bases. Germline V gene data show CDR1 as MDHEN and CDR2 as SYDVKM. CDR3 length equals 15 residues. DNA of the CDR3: TGTACCAGCAGCCAAAAGCGGGAATTCGAGGAGACCCAGTACTTC. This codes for CTSSQKREFEETQYF.

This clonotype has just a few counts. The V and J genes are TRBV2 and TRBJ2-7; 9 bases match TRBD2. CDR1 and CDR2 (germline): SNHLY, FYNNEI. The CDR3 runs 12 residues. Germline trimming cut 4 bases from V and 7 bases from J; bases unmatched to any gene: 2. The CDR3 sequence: CASSGREGEQYF. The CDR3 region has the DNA TGTGCCAGCAGTGGGCGGGAGGGGGAGCAGTACTTC.

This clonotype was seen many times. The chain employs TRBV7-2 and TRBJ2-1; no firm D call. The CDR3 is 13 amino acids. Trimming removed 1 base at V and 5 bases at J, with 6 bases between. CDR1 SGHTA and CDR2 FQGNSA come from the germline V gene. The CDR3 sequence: CASSLGLNNEQFF. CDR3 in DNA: TGTGCCAGCAGCTTAGGTCTAAACAATGAGCAGTTCTTC.

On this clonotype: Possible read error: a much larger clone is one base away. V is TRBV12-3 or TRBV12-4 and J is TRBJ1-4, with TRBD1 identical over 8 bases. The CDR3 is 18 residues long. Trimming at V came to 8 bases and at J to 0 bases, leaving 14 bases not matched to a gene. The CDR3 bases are TGTGCCAGCGGACCCAGGGACAGGCAGACCACAACTAATGAAAAACTGTTTTTT. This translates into CASGPRDRQTTTNEKLFF.

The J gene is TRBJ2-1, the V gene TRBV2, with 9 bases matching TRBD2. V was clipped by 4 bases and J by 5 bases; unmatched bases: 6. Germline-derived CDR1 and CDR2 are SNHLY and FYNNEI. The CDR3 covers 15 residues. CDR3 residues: CASSGDSGSNNEQFF. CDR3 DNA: TGTGCCAGCAGTGGCGATAGCGGGAGCAACAATGAGCAGTTCTTC.

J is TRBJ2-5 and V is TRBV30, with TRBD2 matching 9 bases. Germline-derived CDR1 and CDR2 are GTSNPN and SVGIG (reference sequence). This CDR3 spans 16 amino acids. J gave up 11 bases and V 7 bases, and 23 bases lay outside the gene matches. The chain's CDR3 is CASTSGPRSVYNEQYF. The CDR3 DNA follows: TGTGCCTCGACTAGCGGCCCTCGTTCCGTCTACAATGAGCAGTACTTC.

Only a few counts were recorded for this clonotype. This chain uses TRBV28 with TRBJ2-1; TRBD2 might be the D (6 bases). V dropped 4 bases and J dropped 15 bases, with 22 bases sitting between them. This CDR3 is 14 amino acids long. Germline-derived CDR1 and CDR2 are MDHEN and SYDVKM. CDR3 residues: CASSSDGRDGLPFF. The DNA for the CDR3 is TGTGCCAGCAGTTCGGACGGGCGGGACGGACTGCCGTTCTTC.

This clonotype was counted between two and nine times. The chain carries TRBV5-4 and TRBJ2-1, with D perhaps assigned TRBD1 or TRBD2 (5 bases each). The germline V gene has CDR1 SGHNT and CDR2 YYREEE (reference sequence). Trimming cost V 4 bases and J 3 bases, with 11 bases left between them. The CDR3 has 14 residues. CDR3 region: CASSPRDHYNEQFF. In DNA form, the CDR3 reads TGTGCCAGCAGCCCCCGGGACCACTACAATGAGCAGTTCTTC.

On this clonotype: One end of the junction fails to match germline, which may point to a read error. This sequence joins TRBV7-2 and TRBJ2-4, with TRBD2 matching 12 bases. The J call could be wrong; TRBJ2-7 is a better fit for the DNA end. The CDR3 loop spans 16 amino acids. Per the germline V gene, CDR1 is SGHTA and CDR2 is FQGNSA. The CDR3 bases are TGTGCCGGCAGCTCCCGGGGACTAGCGGGCGCCTACGAGCAGTACTTC. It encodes CAGSSRGLAGAYEQYF.

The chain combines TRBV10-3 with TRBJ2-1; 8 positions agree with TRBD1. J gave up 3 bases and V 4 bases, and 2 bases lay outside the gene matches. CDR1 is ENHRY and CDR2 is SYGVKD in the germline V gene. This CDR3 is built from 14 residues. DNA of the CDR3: TGTGCCATCAGTGCAGGACAGGGCTACAATGAGCAGTTCTTC. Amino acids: CAISAGQGYNEQFF.

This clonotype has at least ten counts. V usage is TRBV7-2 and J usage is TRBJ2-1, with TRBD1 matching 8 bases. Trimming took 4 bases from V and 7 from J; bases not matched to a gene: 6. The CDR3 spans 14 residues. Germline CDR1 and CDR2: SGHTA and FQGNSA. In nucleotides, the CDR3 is TGTGCCAGCAGCTCCCAGACAGGGGTAAATGAGCAGTTCTTC. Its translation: CASSSQTGVNEQFF.

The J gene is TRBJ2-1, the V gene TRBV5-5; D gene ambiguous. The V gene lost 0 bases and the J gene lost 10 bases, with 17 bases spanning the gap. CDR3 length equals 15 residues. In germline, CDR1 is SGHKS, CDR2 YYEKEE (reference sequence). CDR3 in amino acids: CASSLEGSPSYEQFF. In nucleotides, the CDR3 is TGTGCCAGCAGCTTGGAAGGGTCCCCCTCCTACGAGCAGTTCTTC.

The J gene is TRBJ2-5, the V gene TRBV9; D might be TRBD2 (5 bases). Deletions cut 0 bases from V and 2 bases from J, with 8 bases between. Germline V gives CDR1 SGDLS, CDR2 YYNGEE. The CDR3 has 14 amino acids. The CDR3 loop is CASSVEGGQETQYF. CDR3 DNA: TGTGCCAGCAGCGTAGAGGGCGGGCAAGAGACCCAGTACTTC.

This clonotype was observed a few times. The CDR3 DNA is TGTGCCATCAGTGGCGGGACTAGCGGGAGTGGCTCTTACAATGAGCAGTTCTTC. Protein sequence: CAISGGTSGSGSYNEQFF. V is TRBV10-3 and J is TRBJ2-1; the match to TRBD2 covers 14 bases. From germline, CDR1 is ENHRY and CDR2 SYGVKD. With 4 bases clipped from V and 4 bases from J, the junction kept 9 bases outside the gene matches. The CDR3 is 18 amino acids.

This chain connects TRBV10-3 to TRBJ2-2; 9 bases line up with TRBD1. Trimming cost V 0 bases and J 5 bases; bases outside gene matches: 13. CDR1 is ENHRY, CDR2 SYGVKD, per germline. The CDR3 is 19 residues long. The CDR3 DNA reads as TGTGCCATCAGTGAGTCACAAAGGAGAAGTGGGACAGGGACCGGGGAGCTGTTTTTT. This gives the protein CAISESQRRSGTGTGELFF.

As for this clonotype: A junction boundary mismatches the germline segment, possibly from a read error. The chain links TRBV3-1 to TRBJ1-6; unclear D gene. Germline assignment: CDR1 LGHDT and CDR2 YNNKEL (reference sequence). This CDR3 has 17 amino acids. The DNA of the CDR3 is TGCGCCAGCAGCCAAGATCGAGGGATCGTTTATAATTCACCCCCCCACTTT. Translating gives CASSQDRGIVYNSPPHF.

The CDR3 loop reads CSASPGRLQETQYF. DNA of the CDR3: TGCAGTGCTAGCCCGGGACGCCTGCAAGAGACCCAGTACTTC. The genes are TRBV20-1 and TRBJ2-5; D assignment may be TRBD1 or TRBD2 (5 bases each). The CDR3 covers 14 residues. Germline CDR1 reads DFQATT; CDR2 reads SNEGSKA (reference sequence). V lost 3 bases, J lost 2 bases, and 13 bases lay in between.

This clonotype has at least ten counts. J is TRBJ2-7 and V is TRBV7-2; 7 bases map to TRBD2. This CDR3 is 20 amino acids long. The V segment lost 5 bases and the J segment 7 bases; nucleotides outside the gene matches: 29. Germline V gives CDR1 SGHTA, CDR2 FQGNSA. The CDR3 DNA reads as TGTGCCAGCAGCCCAAGAGGAGTCAGTCGGGCGGGAGAGAAGATGGGGGAGCAGTACTTC. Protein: CASSPRGVSRAGEKMGEQYF.

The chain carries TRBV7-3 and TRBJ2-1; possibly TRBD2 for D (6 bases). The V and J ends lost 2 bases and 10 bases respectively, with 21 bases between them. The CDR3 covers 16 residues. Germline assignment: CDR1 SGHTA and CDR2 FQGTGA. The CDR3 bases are TGTGCCAGCAGCTTAGGCCCCACTAGCACCGGCCGGGAGCAGTTCTTC. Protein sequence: CASSLGPTSTGREQFF.

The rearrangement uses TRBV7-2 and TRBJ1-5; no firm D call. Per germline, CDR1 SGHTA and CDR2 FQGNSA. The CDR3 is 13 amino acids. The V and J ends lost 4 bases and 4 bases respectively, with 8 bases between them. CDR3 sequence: CASSYYGNQPQHF. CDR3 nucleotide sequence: TGTGCCAGCAGCTACTACGGAAATCAGCCCCAGCATTTT.

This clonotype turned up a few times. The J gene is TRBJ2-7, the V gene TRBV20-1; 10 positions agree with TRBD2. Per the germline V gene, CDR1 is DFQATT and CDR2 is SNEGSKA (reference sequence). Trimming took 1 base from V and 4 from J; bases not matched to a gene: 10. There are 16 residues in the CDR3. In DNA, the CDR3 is TGCAGTGCTAGAGCCTCAAAGCGGGAGGGCGGGTACGAGCAGTACTTC. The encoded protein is CSARASKREGGYEQYF.

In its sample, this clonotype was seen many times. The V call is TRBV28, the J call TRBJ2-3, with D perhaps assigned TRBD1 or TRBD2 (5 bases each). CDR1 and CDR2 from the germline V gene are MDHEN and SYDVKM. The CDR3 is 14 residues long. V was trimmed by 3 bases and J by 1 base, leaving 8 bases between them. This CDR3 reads CASSFLGGTDTQYF. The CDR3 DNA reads TGTGCCAGCAGTTTTCTGGGGGGCACAGATACGCAGTATTTT. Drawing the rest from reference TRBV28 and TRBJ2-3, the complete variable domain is DVKVTQSSRYLVKRTGEKVFLECVQDMDHENMFWYRQDPGLGLRLIYFSYDVKMKEKGDIPEGYSVSREKKERFSLILESASTNQTSMYLCASSFLGGTDTQYFGPGTRLTVL.

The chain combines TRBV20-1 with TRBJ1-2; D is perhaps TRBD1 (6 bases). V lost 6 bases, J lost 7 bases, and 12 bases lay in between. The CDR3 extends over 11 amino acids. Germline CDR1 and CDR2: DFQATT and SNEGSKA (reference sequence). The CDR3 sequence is CSADSSRGYTF. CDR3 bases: TGCAGTGCGGACAGTTCTCGTGGCTACACCTTC.